A selection of T cell receptor beta chains follows, all from one sample in a study of blood T cell repertoires in COVID-19. The assay was immunoSEQ multiplex PCR, and TCRdb's table has in-frame clones only and misses some. The sample yields about 180,000 clones, approximately 80% seen once. Sequenced: PBMCs or T cells enriched from blood (not recorded which). The receptors were sampled from a man aged 55 to 69 who had been exposed to COVID-19. Each CDR3 is given with its conserved first and last residue. The order of the fields is V gene, D gene, clone size, J gene, CDR3 protein, CDR3 DNA. D genes are given only for firm matches. Size values are once, few and many counts, or a class for expanded clones, and some rows have none.

V gene: TRBV3-1/TRBV3-2
D gene: NA
clone size: NA
J gene: TRBJ1-1
CDR3 protein: CASSLSGQGTEAFF
CDR3 DNA: TGTGCCAGCAGCCTCTCGGGCCAGGGCACTGAAGCTTTCTTT

V gene: TRBV11-3
D gene: TRBD1
clone size: few
J gene: TRBJ2-1
CDR3 protein: CASSLEGRGSGSGQFF
CDR3 DNA: TGTGCCAGCAGCTTAGAGGGCAGGGGGTCGGGGTCGGGGCAGTTCTTC

V gene: TRBV28
D gene: NA
clone size: NA
J gene: TRBJ2-7
CDR3 protein: CASSLRSGHLSYEQYF
CDR3 DNA: TGTGCCAGCAGTTTAAGGTCGGGACACCTGTCCTACGAGCAGTACTTC

V gene: TRBV6-6
D gene: NA
clone size: NA
J gene: TRBJ2-3
CDR3 protein: CASSYSMSENTDTQYF
CDR3 DNA: TGTGCCAGCAGTTACTCGATGAGCGAAAACACAGATACGCAGTATTTT

V gene: TRBV5-4
D gene: TRBD2
clone size: NA
J gene: TRBJ2-5
CDR3 protein: CASSDGGKGLGRETQYF
CDR3 DNA: TGTGCCAGCAGCGATGGGGGAAAGGGACTAGGTCGAGAGACCCAGTACTTC

V gene: TRBV5-4
D gene: NA
clone size: NA
J gene: TRBJ2-4
CDR3 protein: CASSLDGSDIANIQYF
CDR3 DNA: TGTGCCAGCAGCTTGGACGGGAGCGATATCGCAAACATTCAGTACTTC

V gene: TRBV2
D gene: TRBD1
clone size: NA
J gene: TRBJ1-6
CDR3 protein: CASSKDRGYNSPLHF
CDR3 DNA: TGTGCCAGCAGTAAAGACAGGGGCTATAATTCACCCCTCCACTTT

V gene: TRBV7-2
D gene: TRBD2
clone size: NA
J gene: TRBJ2-3
CDR3 protein: CASSHRTSVGALGDTQYF
CDR3 DNA: TGTGCCAGCAGCCACCGGACTAGCGTGGGGGCCCTAGGCGATACGCAGTATTTT

V gene: TRBV6-1
D gene: NA
clone size: NA
J gene: TRBJ1-3
CDR3 protein: CASSEDPLAGVSRTGNTIYF
CDR3 DNA: TGTGCCAGCAGTGAAGATCCGTTGGCAGGGGTCTCCCGCACTGGAAACACCATATATTTT

V gene: TRBV27
D gene: TRBD1
clone size: NA
J gene: TRBJ2-7
CDR3 protein: CASSLRTGEVYEQYF
CDR3 DNA: TGTGCCAGCAGCCTCAGGACAGGGGAAGTCTACGAGCAGTACTTC

V gene: TRBV28
D gene: TRBD1
clone size: NA
J gene: TRBJ1-5
CDR3 protein: CASRDRGKGNQPQHF
CDR3 DNA: TGTGCCAGCAGAGACAGGGGAAAGGGCAATCAGCCCCAGCATTTT

V gene: TRBV5-1
D gene: NA
clone size: once
J gene: TRBJ2-5
CDR3 protein: CASSLPLGGGTQYF
CDR3 DNA: TGCGCCAGCAGCCTTCCGTTAGGGGGGGGGACCCAGTACTTC

V gene: TRBV30
D gene: TRBD2
clone size: NA
J gene: TRBJ2-7
CDR3 protein: CAWRTSGTGQYF
CDR3 DNA: TGTGCCTGGAGGACTAGCGGGACAGGGCAGTACTTC

V gene: TRBV7-9
D gene: TRBD2
clone size: NA
J gene: TRBJ2-1
CDR3 protein: CASSLVNGRVEQFF
CDR3 DNA: TGTGCCAGCAGCTTAGTTAACGGGAGGGTTGAGCAGTTCTTC

V gene: TRBV10-1
D gene: NA
clone size: once
J gene: TRBJ1-5
CDR3 protein: CASSGQLGQPQHF
CDR3 DNA: TGCGCCAGCAGTGGACAGTTGGGTCAGCCCCAGCATTTT

V gene: TRBV15
D gene: NA
clone size: NA
J gene: TRBJ1-2
CDR3 protein: CATSRGPGEGYTF
CDR3 DNA: TGTGCCACCAGCAGAGGCCCCGGGGAGGGCTACACCTTC

V gene: TRBV4-1
D gene: NA
clone size: NA
J gene: TRBJ1-2
CDR3 protein: CASSQGGGPYGYTF
CDR3 DNA: TGCGCCAGCAGCCAAGGGGGGGGCCCCTATGGCTACACCTTC

V gene: TRBV7-3
D gene: NA
clone size: few
J gene: TRBJ1-1
CDR3 protein: CASSFGRNTEAFF
CDR3 DNA: TGTGCCAGCAGCTTCGGGAGGAACACTGAAGCTTTCTTT

V gene: TRBV19
D gene: NA
clone size: NA
J gene: TRBJ1-5
CDR3 protein: CASSIGGAGDQPQHF
CDR3 DNA: TGTGCCAGTAGTATTGGGGGGGCCGGCGATCAGCCCCAGCATTTT

V gene: TRBV7-6
D gene: TRBD2
clone size: few
J gene: TRBJ2-1
CDR3 protein: CASSQTAVASGSYNEQFF
CDR3 DNA: TGTGCCAGCAGCCAAACGGCGGTGGCTAGCGGGAGCTACAATGAGCAGTTCTTC

V gene: TRBV29-1
D gene: TRBD1
clone size: NA
J gene: TRBJ2-3
CDR3 protein: CSGGGVADTQYF
CDR3 DNA: TGCAGCGGAGGGGGCGTGGCAGATACGCAGTATTTT

V gene: TRBV7-2
D gene: NA
clone size: NA
J gene: TRBJ1-5
CDR3 protein: CASSLELGVQPQHF
CDR3 DNA: TGTGCCAGCAGCTTAGAGTTAGGGGTTCAGCCCCAGCATTTT

V gene: TRBV19
D gene: NA
clone size: NA
J gene: TRBJ2-6
CDR3 protein: CASLYDSRVSAGANVLTF
CDR3 DNA: TGTGCCAGCCTATACGACTCGAGAGTCTCAGCTGGGGCCAACGTCCTGACTTTC

V gene: TRBV2
D gene: NA
clone size: NA
J gene: TRBJ2-3
CDR3 protein: CASSDRQGGTDTQYF
CDR3 DNA: TGTGCCAGCAGTGATCGTCAGGGCGGCACAGATACGCAGTATTTT

V gene: TRBV18
D gene: NA
clone size: NA
J gene: TRBJ2-2
CDR3 protein: CASSPLDPRAGELFF
CDR3 DNA: TGTGCCAGCTCACCACTTGATCCGCGCGCCGGGGAGCTGTTTTTT

V gene: TRBV5-1
D gene: TRBD1
clone size: NA
J gene: TRBJ2-5
CDR3 protein: CASSLAGQGYGETQYF
CDR3 DNA: TGCGCCAGCAGCTTGGCCGGACAGGGGTACGGAGAGACCCAGTACTTC

V gene: TRBV29-1
D gene: TRBD1
clone size: NA
J gene: TRBJ1-2
CDR3 protein: CSVGTGSYGYTF
CDR3 DNA: TGCAGCGTTGGGACAGGGAGCTATGGCTACACCTTC

V gene: TRBV12-3/TRBV12-4
D gene: NA
clone size: once
J gene: TRBJ2-1
CDR3 protein: CASSPTGYEQFF
CDR3 DNA: TGTGCCAGCAGCCCTACCGGGTATGAGCAGTTCTTC